This T cell receptor beta chain was identified in a study of blood T cell repertoires in COVID-19. In the study overall: Specimens from acute and convalescent COVID-19 originated in the United States, Italy and Spain.

Germline CDR1 reads KGHDR; CDR2 reads SFDVKD. The CDR3 length is 11 residues. Deletions cut 9 bases from V and 7 bases from J, with 11 bases between. As originally analysed: Amplified reference gene primers provided the basis for estimating nucleated cell counts. Assay: immunoSEQ multiplex PCR; the TCRdb copy retains only in-frame clones and omits some. V and J calls and clone size come straight from that table; D and trimming were deduced from the DNA. The table includes 130,000 to 150,000 clones, 80% detected once. The sample consisted of peripheral blood. The TCR comes from a man aged 55 to 70 with active or convalescent COVID-19. The genes are TRBV24-1 and TRBJ1-2, with D tentatively TRBD1 (6 bases). CDR3 sequence: CATAQGSGYTF. The CDR3 nucleotides read TGTGCCACCGCTCAGGGGAGTGGCTACACCTTC.